Listed here are 15 T cell receptor beta chains from one sample, sequenced in a study of T cells in localized non-small cell lung cancer (dated by TCRdb to 2020 to 2021). Libraries came from the immunoSEQ multiplex PCR assay. The source is immuneACCESS, and TCRdb retained only in-frame sequences with V and J called. Part of the clones is not carried over; for the studies checked, unresolved V genes explain less than half of this, and the remainder is unexplained. Within this sample are about 74,000 clones, with about 88% of them counted one time only. In total, the top ten clones hold 1.3% of the sample. Here the sequenced sample was peripheral blood, taken before any cancer treatment. These receptors originate from a female donor at least 60 years old with stage I lung adenocarcinoma.

This rearrangement joins TRBV27 to TRBJ2-3; D is unclear. CDR3 length: 14 amino acids. CDR1 is MNHEY and CDR2 is SMNVEV in the germline V gene (reference sequence). The germline V and J ends were trimmed by 1 base and 1 base, with 6 bases remaining between them. CDR3 amino acids: CASSLYRGTDTQYF. In DNA, the CDR3 is TGTGCCAGCAGTTTATACCGGGGCACAGATACGCAGTATTTT.

The V and J genes are TRBV11-3 and TRBJ2-5, with 10 bases lining up with TRBD1. Germline V lookup: CDR1 SGHNT, CDR2 YENEEA. This CDR3 has 15 residues. The junction had 8 bases not matched to a gene; V was cut back by 5 bases and J by 5 bases. CDR3 sequence reads: CASSTRDRGWETQYF. In DNA form, the CDR3 reads TGTGCCAGCAGCACCCGGGACAGGGGATGGGAGACCCAGTACTTC.

This chain joins TRBV7-2 and TRBJ2-7; D remains ambiguous. Germline V gene data show CDR1 as SGHTA and CDR2 as FQGNSA. The CDR3 length is 12 residues. Trimming pared 8 bases from V and 2 bases from J, leaving 10 bases between. CDR3 coding DNA: TGTGCCAGCGCCGGGCCCACCTACGAGCAGTACTTC. Residues: CASAGPTYEQYF.

The chain has TRBV6-6 and TRBJ1-1; the D is unclear. Trimming removed 6 bases at V and 4 bases at J, with 12 bases between. Germline V gives CDR1 MNHNY, CDR2 SVGAGI (reference sequence). This CDR3 has 13 amino acids. The CDR3 here is CASSPSLGTEAFF. CDR3 DNA sequence: TGTGCCAGCAGCCCCAGTCTGGGCACTGAAGCTTTCTTT.

This chain uses TRBV6-6 with TRBJ2-3; possibly TRBD1 or TRBD2 for D (5 bases each). The length of the CDR3 is 16 residues. V lost 3 bases to trimming and J lost 0 bases, with 13 bases between them. Germline V gives CDR1 MNHNY, CDR2 SVGAGI (reference sequence). For the CDR3, the DNA is TGTGCCAGCAGTTATTCGGGGACGGGGAGCACAGATACGCAGTATTTT. Translated: CASSYSGTGSTDTQYF.

The chain has TRBV27 and TRBJ1-5, with 8 nucleotides matching TRBD1. In germline, CDR1 is MNHEY, CDR2 SMNVEV (reference sequence). The CDR3 consists of 14 residues. V shed 8 bases and J 2 bases; nucleotides not matched to a gene: 5. CDR3 in amino acids: CASDEGQGNQPQHF. The CDR3 coding sequence is TGTGCCAGCGATGAGGGACAGGGCAATCAGCCCCAGCATTTT.

The gene calls are TRBV10-3 and TRBJ1-1, with D perhaps matching TRBD1 (5 bases). The CDR3 sequence is 16 residues long. V lost 6 bases, J lost 3 bases, and 20 bases lay in between. Germline-derived CDR1 and CDR2 are ENHRY and SYGVKD. CDR3 loop: CAISRRDGKEDTEAFF. The CDR3 DNA sequence: TGTGCCATCAGCCGGAGGGACGGGAAAGAGGACACTGAAGCTTTCTTT.

This sequence joins TRBV6-1 and TRBJ2-5; D is uncertain. V was shortened by 1 base and J by 5 bases, with 11 bases between the two germline ends. The CDR3 loop spans 14 amino acids. Per the germline V gene, CDR1 is MNHNS and CDR2 is SASEGT. The CDR3 sequence is CASSEGGMRETQYF. CDR3 sequence (DNA): TGTGCCAGCAGTGAAGGAGGCATGCGTGAGACCCAGTACTTC.

The chain combines TRBV9 with TRBJ2-3; D gene unclear. The germline CDR1 and CDR2 sequences are SGDLS and YYNGEE. The CDR3 spans 15 residues. V was trimmed by 0 bases and J by 1 base, leaving 9 bases between them. CDR3 coding DNA: TGTGCCAGCAGCGTAGGACCAGCTCGCACAGATACGCAGTATTTT. This sequence encodes CASSVGPARTDTQYF.

This chain connects TRBV9 to TRBJ2-2, with TRBD2 matching over 13 bases. The CDR3 length is 17 residues. The germline V gene encodes CDR1 SGDLS and CDR2 YYNGEE. V gave up 1 base and J gave up 3 bases; unmatched junction bases: 3. CDR3 nucleotide sequence: TGTGCCAGCAGCGTAAGGACTAGCGGGGGCCACACCGGGGAGCTGTTTTTT. Its protein product is CASSVRTSGGHTGELFF.

The chain joins TRBV4-3 to TRBJ1-5; unclear D gene. V shed 1 base and J shed 3 bases, with 4 bases lying between them. The CDR3 contains 13 residues. The V gene's germline CDR1 is LGHNA and CDR2 YSLEER. CDR3 bases: TGCGCCAGCAGCCAAGGGATCAATCAGCCCCAGCATTTT. It codes for CASSQGINQPQHF.

The gene calls are TRBV4-2 and TRBJ1-2; 10 nucleotides align to TRBD1. The CDR3 is 18 residues long. V lost 1 base to trimming and J lost 4 bases; unmatched junction nucleotides: 12. Germline CDR1 reads LGHNA; CDR2 reads YNFKEQ. CDR3 nucleotides: TGTGCCAGCAGCCAAGTAGGGACAGGGGACCCCTATTCCTATGGCTACACCTTC. Translating gives CASSQVGTGDPYSYGYTF.

The chain has TRBV7-8 and TRBJ2-7; 10 positions agree with TRBD2. The CDR3 covers 15 residues. Germline CDR1 and CDR2: SGHVS and FQNEAQ. With 5 bases clipped from V and 6 bases from J, the junction kept 10 bases outside the gene matches. The CDR3 sequence is CASSRTPSGRGEQYF. The CDR3 DNA follows: TGTGCCAGCAGCCGGACCCCAAGCGGGAGGGGCGAGCAGTACTTC.

This clone was seen only once. This sequence joins TRBV4-3 and TRBJ2-1; TRBD2 is a possible D gene (5 bases). V shed 0 bases and J shed 10 bases, with 13 bases lying between them. Looked up from germline, CDR1 is LGHNA and CDR2 is YSLEER. The CDR3 length is 14 residues. CDR3 bases: TGCGCCAGCAGCCAAGATTTTGGCCGCGGGGAGCAGTTCTTC. This gives the protein CASSQDFGRGEQFF.

The gene calls are TRBV10-1 and TRBJ1-1; a possible D gene is TRBD1 (5 bases). Between the trimmed V and J ends, which lost 6 bases and 0 bases, there was a span of 8 bases. The CDR3 is 13 residues long. Germline CDR1 and CDR2: WNHNN and SYGVQD (reference sequence). The CDR3 nucleotides read TGCGCCAGCAGGCAGGGTATGAACACTGAAGCTTTCTTT. This encodes CASRQGMNTEAFF.